This T cell receptor (beta chain) emerged from a study of shared clonotypes between healthy human individuals (dated by TCRdb to 2018 to 2020). Looking at the study overall: The cohort included a few men and two women between 18 and 49 years of age. To estimate repertoire size and how much clonotype sharing occurs between individuals, the study deeply sequenced the blood TCR repertoires of five healthy adults. To increase sequencing depth and limit assay-specific biases, TCR repertoire library preparation and sequencing were carried out by different laboratories using diverse techniques. Between about 0.85 and 9.5 billion PBMCs per donor were obtained by leukapheresis. Per donor, three plates each were used for CD4 naive and CD4 memory, two for CD8 naive, and one for CD8 memory.

Notes on this clone: It has no known antigen specificity. No base quality information exists; no much larger clone differs at one position.

The donors were healthy, HIV-negative adults who had no recently reported acute infections or vaccinations. Every donor was a Caucasian adult living in Nashville, Tennessee, USA. CD4+ T cells were enriched by magnetic negative selection, after which naive cells were positively selected on CD45RA and the negative fraction was taken as the memory subset. Blood was obtained by leukapheresis, after which PBMCs were separated by Ficoll-Histopaque density gradient centrifugation and cryopreserved in liquid nitrogen vapor phase. Purity and quantity of every magnetically sorted T cell population were checked by analytical flow cytometry. From each sorted fraction, genomic DNA was isolated and quantified by UV absorbance on a Nanodrop 2000c. Taken from the germline V gene, the CDR1 and CDR2 loops are ENHRY and SYGVKD. V lost 4 bases and J lost 6 bases; the stretch between them is 6 bases long. Counted from cysteine to phenylalanine, this CDR3 has 11 amino acids. Solely the CDR3 DNA is kept, with 33 bases framed from the first base.

Using the deep immunoSEQ assay, multiplex PCR amplified TCR CDR3 regions from genomic DNA. For each cell subset, the extracted genomic DNA was distributed evenly across all wells of several immunoSEQ 96-well plates, and each plate served as one replicate. Each replicate PCR for sorted subsets received 150 to 250 ng genomic DNA, equal to about 30,000 T cell genomes. Purified libraries were measured with a Qubit 3.0 fluorometer, size-checked on a Bioanalyzer 2100, and measured again with the KAPA Library Quantification kit. A separate single-read 150-cycle Illumina NextSeq 550 flow cell was used to sequence each immunoSEQ 96-well plate. From the authors' description of their analysis: Because the immunoSEQ output held only junctional sequences and lacked quality scores, the filtering could not match the filtering applied to full-length reads. To assign V/J genes and CDR3, sequences were annotated using PyIR, a Python wrapper for IgBLAST v1.9, with IMGT germline references. Reads with weak V/J assignments (E-value above 1e-6), missing CDR3, stop codons, out-of-frame junctions, or ambiguous translated residues were removed. V3J clonotypes were defined by identical inferred V gene, J gene, and CDR3 amino acid sequence. Percentage overlap between repertoires was computed as shared unique clonotypes divided by the size of the smaller repertoire. Richness of each repertoire was evaluated using RTK rarefaction, the Chao1 estimator, and Recon v2.1 estimates of unobserved clonotypes. For all TCRbeta clonotypes obtained by the gDNA method from a few donors, generation probabilities were computed with OLGA. TCRdb stores this immuneACCESS table with in-frame sequences only. Part of the clones is absent; in the studies checked, under half of the shortfall reflects unresolved V genes, and no reason is known for the rest. Clone size and V and J calls were adopted from that table, with D and trimming inferred from the DNA. The sample table records more than 1,200,000 clones; 97% to 99% of these occur just once. The biggest ten clones account for around 0.33% of the sample.

What the study reported, not specific to this receptor: Sampling was limited to blood, and TCR repertoires in tissue likely differ from TCR repertoires in blood. When a few donors were compared, the shared fraction of clonotypes was around 5% for naive CD4, approximately 3.5% for naive CD8, more than 2% for memory CD4, and around 0.37% for memory CD8. Because the study included only a small number of donors, the genetic and exposure-history diversity represented was limited. Larger estimated clonotype richness was generally found for naive subsets than for memory subsets. Compared with non-shared clonotypes, the clonotypes found in all four sorted-subset donors had higher generation probabilities. Even with the large sequencing depth, rarefaction of the sorted-subset datasets indicated that sequencing was incomplete. Based on pairwise subsampling, the degree of clonotype sharing among donors was expected to be affected by sequencing depth.

The sequence is built from TRBV10-3 and TRBJ1-2; the D gene is unclear. The receptor was derived from a man aged 30-40 years in good health. Sequencing was done on a sample of naive CD4+ T cells sorted from blood. The sample's cell subset or site label is to be understood as: CD45RA+ positively selected. The DNA sequence is given as TGTGCCATCAGTGGGACGGATGGCTACACCTTC. The translation is CAISGTDGYTF.